This is a list of T cell receptor beta chains from one sample in a study of T cell responses to AZD1222 COVID-19 vaccine. Method: immunoSEQ multiplex PCR; TCRdb's copy keeps in-frame clones and lacks some. The data show 130,000 or so clones, around 83% seen once. This specimen was peripheral blood, taken on day 0 of AZD1222 vaccination. The receptors were sampled from an adult in good health. Each CDR3 is given with its conserved first and last residue. A D gene is named only where the DNA matches it firmly. The listing skips clone size in some rows; elsewhere it reads once, few, many or a size class.

V,size,D,J,DNA,CDR3
TRBV19,NA,NA,TRBJ1-3,TGTGCCAGTAACCAGGGGACTGGAAACACCATATATTTT,CASNQGTGNTIYF
TRBV5-1,few,TRBD1,TRBJ2-5,TGCGCCAGCAGCTCTGGGACAGGGGCAGGGGCCCAGTACTTC,CASSSGTGAGAQYF
TRBV3-1/TRBV3-2,NA,NA,TRBJ1-3,TGTGCCAGCAGCCAAGTCGGGGATTCGGGAAACACCATATATTTT,CASSQVGDSGNTIYF
TRBV7-2,NA,NA,TRBJ1-2,TGTGCCAGCAGCCCCGGGATGGGTGGCTATGGCTACACCTTC,CASSPGMGGYGYTF
TRBV7-2,NA,NA,TRBJ2-7,TGTGCCAGCAGCTTAGGTTTCTACTACGAGCAGTACTTC,CASSLGFYYEQYF
TRBV6-2/TRBV6-3,NA,TRBD2,TRBJ2-1,TGTGCCAGCAGTCTAGGGACTAGCAGCACCGAGCAGTTCTTC,CASSLGTSSTEQFF
TRBV3-1/TRBV3-2,NA,NA,TRBJ2-3,TGTGCCAGCAGCCCCCTGCGGGGGCGCACAGATACGCAGTATTTT,CASSPLRGRTDTQYF
TRBV27,NA,NA,TRBJ2-5,TGTGCCAGCAGCACGGCCATGAAGGGACCGAAAGAGACCCAGTACTTC,CASSTAMKGPKETQYF
TRBV5-6,NA,NA,TRBJ2-7,TGTGCCAGCAACGGACGCCGGGACTACGAGCAGTACTTC,CASNGRRDYEQYF
TRBV7-3,NA,TRBD1,TRBJ1-1,TGTGCCACGAGGGACAGTCCGAACACTGAAGCTTTCTTT,CATRDSPNTEAFF
TRBV2,NA,NA,TRBJ1-4,TGTGCCAGCAGTGTGGACCCACGGGCGGCGGAACTGTTTTTT,CASSVDPRAAELFF
TRBV24-1,NA,NA,TRBJ1-5,TGTGCCACCAGTGACGGACCAGGGGATCAGCCCCAGCATTTT,CATSDGPGDQPQHF
TRBV5-1,once,NA,TRBJ2-4,TGCGCCAGCAGCTTTGAGGGCCAGGGGGGCATTCAGTACTTC,CASSFEGQGGIQYF
TRBV5-1,NA,TRBD1,TRBJ1-3,TGCGCCAGCAGGCTTGGGACGACAGGGGGAAACACCATATATTTT,CASRLGTTGGNTIYF
TRBV18,NA,NA,TRBJ1-4,TGTGCCAGCTCACCACCCGGGACTCCCCGAACAAAACTGTTTTTT,CASSPPGTPRTKLFF
TRBV9,NA,NA,TRBJ2-3,TGTGCCAGCAGCCTCAACCCTAGCATAGTCACAGATACGCAGTATTTT,CASSLNPSIVTDTQYF
TRBV5-4,NA,TRBD1,TRBJ1-3,TGTGCCAGCAGTCGACAGGGCTACCGTCACTCTGGAAACACCATATATTTT,CASSRQGYRHSGNTIYF
TRBV28,NA,NA,TRBJ1-1,TGTGCCAGCAGTCCGAACACTGAAGCTTTCTTT,CASSPNTEAFF
TRBV27,NA,TRBD2,TRBJ2-3,TGTGCCAGCGGAAGACTAGCGGGATTGTCAGATACGCAGTATTTT,CASGRLAGLSDTQYF
TRBV14,NA,TRBD1,TRBJ1-2,TGTGCCAGCAGGCGACAGGGGGCCTATGGCTACACCTTC,CASRRQGAYGYTF
TRBV18,NA,TRBD1,TRBJ1-4,TGTGCCAGCTCACCGGGACAGTCAGCTGAAAAACTGTTTTTT,CASSPGQSAEKLFF
TRBV12-3/TRBV12-4,once,NA,TRBJ1-3,TGTGCCAGCAGGGGGAGCACCATATATTTT,CASRGSTIYF
TRBV29-1,NA,TRBD1,TRBJ1-4,TGCAGCGGTACAGGGGGTCAGGGTGAAAAACTGTTTTTT,CSGTGGQGEKLFF
TRBV5-1,NA,NA,TRBJ2-7,TGCGCCAGCAGCTTGGCGGGGACGTACGAGCAGTACTTC,CASSLAGTYEQYF
TRBV7-2,NA,TRBD2,TRBJ2-7,TGTGCCAGCAGCCCTTTCTCCGGGGGGGCCGGTCGCGAGCAGTACTTC,CASSPFSGGAGREQYF
TRBV29-1,NA,TRBD1,TRBJ1-5,TGCAGCGTTTCGGACAGGGGGCAAAATCAGCCCCAGCATTTT,CSVSDRGQNQPQHF
TRBV19,NA,TRBD1,TRBJ1-5,TGTGCCAGTAGTTCCCCCGGGACAGGAGTTAGGCGGGGCAATCAGCCCCAGCATTTT,CASSSPGTGVRRGNQPQHF
TRBV10-3,NA,NA,TRBJ2-3,TGTGCCATCAGTGAACTGGGGCCAGACACAGATACGCAGTATTTT,CAISELGPDTDTQYF
TRBV6-2/TRBV6-3,few,TRBD1,TRBJ1-5,TGTGCCAGCAGTTACGGTAGGACAGGGAATAGCAATCAGCCCCAGCATTTT,CASSYGRTGNSNQPQHF
TRBV24-1,NA,TRBD1,TRBJ2-2,TGTGCCACCAGTGATAGGGGACAGGGTAACACCGGGGAGCTGTTTTTT,CATSDRGQGNTGELFF
TRBV6-5,NA,NA,TRBJ1-4,TGTGCCAGCAGTTACAATGGTGAAAAACTGTTTTTT,CASSYNGEKLFF
TRBV9,NA,NA,TRBJ1-2,TGTGCCAGCAGCCCAGTGGGGGGTTCGGGCTATGGCTACACCTTC,CASSPVGGSGYGYTF
TRBV24-1,NA,NA,TRBJ2-1,TGTGCCACCAGTGATTTCAGGGGAGAGCAGTTCTTC,CATSDFRGEQFF
TRBV14,NA,NA,TRBJ1-4,TGTGCCAGCAGCCTGCAGGGCGTTGAAAAACTGTTTTTT,CASSLQGVEKLFF
TRBV6-5,NA,NA,TRBJ1-3,TGTGCCAGCAGTTACTCGGTCTGGGGACCTGGAAACACCATATATTTT,CASSYSVWGPGNTIYF
TRBV6-5,NA,NA,TRBJ1-1,TGTGCCAGCAGTCCGGACAGCACTGAAGCTTTCTTT,CASSPDSTEAFF
TRBV6-5,NA,TRBD2,TRBJ2-5,TGTGCCAGCAGTCCGACTAGCGGGGCCCTTGGGTACTTC,CASSPTSGALGYF
TRBV9,NA,NA,TRBJ2-5,TGTGCCAGCAGCGTAGACCTCGGGGAGACCCAGTACTTC,CASSVDLGETQYF
TRBV19,NA,NA,TRBJ1-4,TGTGCCAGTAGGCCCAGTAGCGCGGAAAAACTGTTTTTT,CASRPSSAEKLFF
TRBV4-1,NA,NA,TRBJ2-1,TGCGCCAGCAGCCAAGATCCGAGGGGGAGATACAATGAGCAGTTCTTC,CASSQDPRGRYNEQFF
TRBV7-9,NA,NA,TRBJ2-3,TGTGCCAGCAGCCCAGATGGAGCGGCCCCCGGTCCGCAGTATTTT,CASSPDGAAPGPQYF
TRBV9,medium-sized,TRBD1,TRBJ1-2,TGTGCCAGCAGCCCCCCCGGCAGGGGGACTAACTATGGCTACACCTTC,CASSPPGRGTNYGYTF
TRBV7-9,NA,NA,TRBJ2-7,TGTGCCAGCAGCTCCGCTCACTACGAGCAGTACTTC,CASSSAHYEQYF
TRBV6-5,NA,NA,TRBJ1-2,TGTGCCAGCAGTTACAGAAACGGCTACACCTTC,CASSYRNGYTF
TRBV27,once,TRBD1,TRBJ1-2,TGTGCCAGCAGTTCCGGGACAGGGACGCGGTATGGCTACACCTTC,CASSSGTGTRYGYTF
TRBV7-2,NA,NA,TRBJ2-7,TGTGCCAGCAGCTCCGCAGGGGGGGCTTACGAGCAGTACTTC,CASSSAGGAYEQYF